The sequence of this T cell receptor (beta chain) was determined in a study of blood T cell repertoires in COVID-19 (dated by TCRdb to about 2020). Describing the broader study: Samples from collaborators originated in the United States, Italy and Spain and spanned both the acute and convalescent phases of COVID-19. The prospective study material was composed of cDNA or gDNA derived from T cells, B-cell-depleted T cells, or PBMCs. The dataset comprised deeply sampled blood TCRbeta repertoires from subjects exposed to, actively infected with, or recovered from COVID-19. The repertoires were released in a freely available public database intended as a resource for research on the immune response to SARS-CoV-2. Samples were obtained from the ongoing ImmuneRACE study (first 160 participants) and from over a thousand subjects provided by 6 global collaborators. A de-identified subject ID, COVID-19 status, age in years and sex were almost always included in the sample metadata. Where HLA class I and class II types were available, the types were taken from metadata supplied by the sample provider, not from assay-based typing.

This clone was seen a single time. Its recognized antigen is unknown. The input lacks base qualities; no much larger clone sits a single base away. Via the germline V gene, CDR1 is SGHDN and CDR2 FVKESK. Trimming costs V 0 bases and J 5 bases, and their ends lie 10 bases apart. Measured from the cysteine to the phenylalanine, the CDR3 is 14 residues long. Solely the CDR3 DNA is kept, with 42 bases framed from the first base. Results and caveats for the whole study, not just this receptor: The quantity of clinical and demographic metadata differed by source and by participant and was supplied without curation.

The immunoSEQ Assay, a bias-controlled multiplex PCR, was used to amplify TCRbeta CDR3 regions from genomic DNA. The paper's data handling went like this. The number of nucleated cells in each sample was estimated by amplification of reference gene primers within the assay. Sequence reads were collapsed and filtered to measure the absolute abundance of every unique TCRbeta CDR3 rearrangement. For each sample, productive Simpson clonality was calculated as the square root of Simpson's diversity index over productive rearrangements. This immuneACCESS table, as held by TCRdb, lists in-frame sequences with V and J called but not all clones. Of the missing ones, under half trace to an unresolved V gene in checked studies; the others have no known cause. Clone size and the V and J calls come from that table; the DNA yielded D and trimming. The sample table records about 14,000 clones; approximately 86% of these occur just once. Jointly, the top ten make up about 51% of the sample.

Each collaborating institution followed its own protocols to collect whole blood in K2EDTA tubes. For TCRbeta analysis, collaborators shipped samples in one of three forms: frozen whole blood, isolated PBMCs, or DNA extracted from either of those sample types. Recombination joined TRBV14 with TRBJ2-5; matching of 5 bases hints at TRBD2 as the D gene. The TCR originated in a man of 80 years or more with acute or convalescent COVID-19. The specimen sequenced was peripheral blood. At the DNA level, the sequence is TGTGCCAGCAGCCAAGAGGGCCGAGGGGAGACCCAGTACTTC. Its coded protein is CASSQEGRGETQYF. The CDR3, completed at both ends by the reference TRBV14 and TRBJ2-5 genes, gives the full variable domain EAGVTQFPSHSVIEKGQTVTLRCDPISGHDNLYWYRRVMGKEIKFLLHFVKESKQDESGMPNNRFLAERTGGTYSTLKVQPAELEDSGVYFCASSQEGRGETQYFGPGTRLLVL.